A selection of T cell receptor beta chains follows, all from one sample in a study of human T cells and chemical hapten exposure. TCRdb recomputed calls from the RACE reads with MiXCR, one row per CDR3 protein. The data show about 94,000 distinct CDR3 sequences, approximately 9.3% seen once. The material was whole blood, obtained in connection with sensitization to the hapten diphenylcyclopropenone (DPC). The receptor set was obtained from a woman in her forties with alopecia areata. Some clones in this sample may be carry-over from other donors' samples. Each CDR3 is given with its conserved first and last residue. Each record gives: D gene, V gene, clone size, J gene, CDR3 DNA, CDR3 protein. The D gene is left open where the match is weak. Clone size is shown for a subset of rows, as once, few, many or a class of expanded clone.

d_gene: -
v_gene: TRBV12-3/TRBV12-4
abundance: many
j_gene: TRBJ1-5
CDR3nt: TGTGCCAGCAGTTTACGTGGGGGGCTAGGTCAGCCCCAGCATTTT
CDR3aa: CASSLRGGLGQPQHF

d_gene: -
v_gene: TRBV5-1
abundance: few
j_gene: TRBJ2-7
CDR3nt: TGCGCCAGCAGAGGAAACTCCTACGAGCAGTACTTC
CDR3aa: CASRGNSYEQYF

d_gene: TRBD2
v_gene: TRBV7-9
abundance: many
j_gene: TRBJ2-2
CDR3nt: TGTGCCAGCAGCTTAGCGCGCATCGGGAGGGATAACACCGGGGAGCTGTTTTTT
CDR3aa: CASSLARIGRDNTGELFF

d_gene: -
v_gene: TRBV9
abundance: many
j_gene: TRBJ2-1
CDR3nt: TGTGCCAGCAGCGTAGGGGCCTTGTGGGGACAAGACTACAATGAGCAGTTCTTC
CDR3aa: CASSVGALWGQDYNEQFF

d_gene: TRBD2
v_gene: TRBV11-1
abundance: few
j_gene: TRBJ2-1
CDR3nt: TGTGCCAGCAGCCGTCTTTCGTCGACTAGCGTAATTAGCTCCTACAATGAGCAGTTCTTC
CDR3aa: CASSRLSSTSVISSYNEQFF

d_gene: -
v_gene: TRBV18
abundance: few
j_gene: TRBJ2-2
CDR3nt: TGTGCCAGCTCACCACCCTGGGGCTTCACCGGGGAGCTGTTTTTT
CDR3aa: CASSPPWGFTGELFF

d_gene: -
v_gene: TRBV19
abundance: -
j_gene: TRBJ2-1
CDR3nt: TGTGCCAGTAGTGCCCTAGGGGCGCCCTATTACAATGAGCAGTTCTTC
CDR3aa: CASSALGAPYYNEQFF

d_gene: TRBD2
v_gene: TRBV19
abundance: -
j_gene: TRBJ2-1
CDR3nt: TGTGCCAGTTGTGCGACTAGCGGGACCAATGAGCAGTTCTTC
CDR3aa: CASCATSGTNEQFF

d_gene: -
v_gene: TRBV12-3/TRBV12-4
abundance: few
j_gene: TRBJ2-5
CDR3nt: TGTGCCAGCAGTTTAAACGGGGTTCGGGAGACCCAGTACTTC
CDR3aa: CASSLNGVRETQYF

d_gene: -
v_gene: TRBV29-1
abundance: many
j_gene: TRBJ1-1
CDR3nt: TGCAGCGTTGCCAGGCCCCTGAACACTGAAGCTTTCTTT
CDR3aa: CSVARPLNTEAFF

d_gene: TRBD1
v_gene: TRBV7-6
abundance: many
j_gene: TRBJ2-4
CDR3nt: TGTGCCAGCAGCTCCGGGACAGGGGCCAAAAACATTCAGTACTTC
CDR3aa: CASSSGTGAKNIQYF

d_gene: -
v_gene: TRBV21-1
abundance: many
j_gene: TRBJ2-1
CDR3nt: TGTGCCAGCAGCCTACGGACAGGGAGTACCTACAATGAGCAGTTCTTC
CDR3aa: CASSLRTGSTYNEQFF

d_gene: -
v_gene: TRBV6-6
abundance: -
j_gene: TRBJ1-5
CDR3nt: TGTGCCAGCAGTTACTCGAACAGGTTTGATAGCAATCAGCCCCAGCATTTT
CDR3aa: CASSYSNRFDSNQPQHF

d_gene: TRBD2
v_gene: TRBV29-1
abundance: few
j_gene: TRBJ2-1
CDR3nt: TGCAGCGTTGGGGCGGGAGGGCCGGCTGAGCAGTTCTTC
CDR3aa: CSVGAGGPAEQFF

d_gene: -
v_gene: TRBV4-1
abundance: many
j_gene: TRBJ1-2
CDR3nt: TGCGCCAGCAGCCACCCCGGGCGTTCGGGTGGCTACACCTTC
CDR3aa: CASSHPGRSGGYTF

d_gene: -
v_gene: TRBV27
abundance: many
j_gene: TRBJ2-7
CDR3nt: TGTGCCAGCCGCCCACCTGACAACACCTACGAGCAGTACTTC
CDR3aa: CASRPPDNTYEQYF

d_gene: TRBD2
v_gene: TRBV30
abundance: many
j_gene: TRBJ2-7
CDR3nt: TGTGCCTGGAGTGTGGCTAGCGGTCTTAGCTCCTACGAGCAGTACTTC
CDR3aa: CAWSVASGLSSYEQYF

d_gene: -
v_gene: TRBV28
abundance: -
j_gene: TRBJ2-7
CDR3nt: TGTGCCAGCAGCGTTACAGGGCTTTCCTACGAGCAGTACTTC
CDR3aa: CASSVTGLSYEQYF

d_gene: -
v_gene: TRBV20-1
abundance: many
j_gene: TRBJ1-5
CDR3nt: TGCAGTGCAAGGGACTCCCAGGGCAATCAGCCCCAGCATTTT
CDR3aa: CSARDSQGNQPQHF

d_gene: -
v_gene: TRBV3-1
abundance: many
j_gene: TRBJ2-1
CDR3nt: TGTGCCAGCAGCCGGTCCTACAATGAGCAGTTCTTC
CDR3aa: CASSRSYNEQFF